In its sample, the clone carrying this T cell receptor (beta chain) was seen many times. This entry belongs to a study of early T cells in non-severe SARS-CoV-2 infection. Deletions cut 6 bases from V and 2 bases from J, with 10 bases between. CDR1 is MRHNA and CDR2 is SNTAGT in the germline V gene. This CDR3 region has 14 residues. Each cDNA molecule carried a unique molecular identifier. TCRdb re-called the 5' RACE reads with MiXCR, one entry per CDR3 protein. The data show about 84,000 distinct CDR3 sequences, 9.5% to 13% seen once. The chain links TRBV6-4 to TRBJ2-2; D ambiguous. The source of this sequence is an adult who was a healthcare worker with PCR-confirmed SARS-CoV-2 infection or an uninfected control (not recorded which). The specimen was whole blood. CDR3 nucleotides: TGTGCCAGCAGCTCTGGACCCAACACCGGGGAGCTGTTTTTT. This codes for CASSSGPNTGELFF.